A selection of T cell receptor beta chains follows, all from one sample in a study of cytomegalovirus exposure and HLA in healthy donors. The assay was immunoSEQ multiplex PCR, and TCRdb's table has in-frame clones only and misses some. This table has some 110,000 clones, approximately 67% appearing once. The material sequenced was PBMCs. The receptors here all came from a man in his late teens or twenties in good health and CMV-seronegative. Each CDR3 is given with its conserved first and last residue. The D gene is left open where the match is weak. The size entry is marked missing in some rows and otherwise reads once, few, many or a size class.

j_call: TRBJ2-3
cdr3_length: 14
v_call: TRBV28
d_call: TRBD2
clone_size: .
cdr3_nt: TGTGCCAGCAAAGCGGGAGGGTTAGGAGATACGCAGTATTTT
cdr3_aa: CASKAGGLGDTQYF

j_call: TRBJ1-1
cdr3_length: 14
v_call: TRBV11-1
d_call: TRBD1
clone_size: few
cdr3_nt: TGTGCCAGCAGCTGGGGACAGGGAGGCACTGAAGCTTTCTTT
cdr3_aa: CASSWGQGGTEAFF

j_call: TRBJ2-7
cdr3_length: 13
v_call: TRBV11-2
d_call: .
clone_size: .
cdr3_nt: TGTGCCAGCAGCGGGCCAGGGGTCTACGAGCAGTACTTC
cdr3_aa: CASSGPGVYEQYF

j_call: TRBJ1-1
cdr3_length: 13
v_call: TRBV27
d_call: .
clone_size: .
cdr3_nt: TGTGCCAGCAGTCTTCAGGGGAACACTGAAGCTTTCTTT
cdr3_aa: CASSLQGNTEAFF

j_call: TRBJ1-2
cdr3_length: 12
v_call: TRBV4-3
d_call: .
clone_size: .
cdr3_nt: TGCGCCAGCTGGGGGGGAGCCGGGGGCTACACCTTC
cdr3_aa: CASWGGAGGYTF

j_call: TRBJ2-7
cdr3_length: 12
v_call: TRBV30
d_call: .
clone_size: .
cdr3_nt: TGTGCCTGGAGGACAAGCTCCTACGAGCAGTACTTC
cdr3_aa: CAWRTSSYEQYF

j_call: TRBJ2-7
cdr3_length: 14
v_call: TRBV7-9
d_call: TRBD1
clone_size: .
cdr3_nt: TGTGCCAGCAGCCCATCCGGGACAGGGAACGAGCAGTACTTC
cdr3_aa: CASSPSGTGNEQYF

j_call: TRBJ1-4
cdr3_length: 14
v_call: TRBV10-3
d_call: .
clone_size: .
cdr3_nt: TGTGTCATCAGTGACGGTAGGGGCTCTGAAAAACTGTTTTTT
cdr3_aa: CVISDGRGSEKLFF

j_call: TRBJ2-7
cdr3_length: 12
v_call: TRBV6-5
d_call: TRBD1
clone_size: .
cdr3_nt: TGTGCCAGCAGTCACAGGGGCCACGAGCAGTACTTC
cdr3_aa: CASSHRGHEQYF

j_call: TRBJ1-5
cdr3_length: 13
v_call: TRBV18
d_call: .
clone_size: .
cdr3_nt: TGTGCCAGCTCCCTCCGGGGGGATCAGCCCCAGCATTTT
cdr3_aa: CASSLRGDQPQHF

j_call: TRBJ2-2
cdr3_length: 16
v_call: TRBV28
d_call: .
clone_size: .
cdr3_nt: TGTGCCAGCAGTTTGCCTGGGCGGGTCAACACCGGGGAGCTGTTTTTT
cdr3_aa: CASSLPGRVNTGELFF

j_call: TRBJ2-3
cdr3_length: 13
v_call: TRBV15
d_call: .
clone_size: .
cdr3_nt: TGTGCCGTGGGGGGGGCCCCGCGCGATACGCAGTATTTT
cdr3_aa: CAVGGAPRDTQYF

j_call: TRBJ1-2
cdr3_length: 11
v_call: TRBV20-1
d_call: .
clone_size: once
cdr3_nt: TGCAGTGCTAGAAGGGGAGGCGGCTACACCTTC
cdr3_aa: CSARRGGGYTF

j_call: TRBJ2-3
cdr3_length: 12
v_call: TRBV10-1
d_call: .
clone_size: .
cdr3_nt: TGCGCCAGCGGACTAAACACAGATACGCAGTATTTT
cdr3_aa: CASGLNTDTQYF

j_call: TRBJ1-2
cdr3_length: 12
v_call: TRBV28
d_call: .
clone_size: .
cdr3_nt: TGTGCCAGCAGCTGGGGCAACTATGGCTACACCTTC
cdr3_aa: CASSWGNYGYTF